This entry describes one TCR beta chain. Its target is unknown. The data were obtained in a study of T cell responses to AZD1222 COVID-19 vaccine. The CDR3 has 16 amino acids. V gave up 0 bases and J gave up 7 bases; unmatched junction bases: 12. In germline, CDR1 is LGHDT, CDR2 YNNKEL (reference sequence). The method was immunoSEQ multiplex PCR; TCRdb's version includes in-frame clones alone and lacks a portion of them. The sample holds over 110,000 clones, 85% to 95% seen once. Findings and caveats of the study: Nearly half of unique spike-specific TCRs reportedly avoided B.1.351 and B.1.1.7 mutated regions. It was only after the peak T cell response that any repertoires were sampled. Seropositive status at baseline applied to only six AZD1222 recipients.

This TCR was recovered from an adult who had recovered from COVID-19. The sequencing here drew on peripheral blood, taken after recovery from COVID-19. The V gene is TRBV3-1 (or the pseudogene TRBV3-2), the J gene TRBJ2-7; 7 nucleotides line up with TRBD2. Here the CDR3 reads CASSQDLAGDLGEQYF. As DNA, the CDR3 is TGTGCCAGCAGCCAAGATCTTGCGGGAGATTTGGGAGAGCAGTACTTC.